Reported below is one T cell receptor beta chain. Antigen unknown. Germline V gives CDR1 ENHRY, CDR2 SYGVKD. Trimming removed 1 base at V and 8 bases at J, with 8 bases between. The CDR3 runs 12 residues. The sample comes from a study of T cell responses to AZD1222 COVID-19 vaccine. Study outcomes and limitations: Among spike-specific TCRs, nearly half reportedly target unmutated variant regions.

This table comes from immunoSEQ multiplex PCR, and its TCRdb copy is limited to in-frame clones, with some not included. In the table there are 90,000 to 150,000 clones, approximately 90% of which are singletons. The sample was peripheral blood, taken on day 0 of AZD1222 vaccination. The TCR was taken from an adult in good health. The chain uses TRBV10-3 and TRBJ1-1; tentatively, D is TRBD1 (6 bases). CDR3 coding DNA: TGTGCCATCAGTGAGTTGGGACACGAAGCTTTCTTT. The encoded protein is CAISELGHEAFF.